These T cell receptor beta chains were read from a single sample in a study of T cells after yellow fever vaccination. TCRdb reprocessed the 5' RACE reads via MiXCR and lists one record per CDR3 protein. The table records about 360,000 distinct CDR3 sequences, more than 5.5% of them present only once. The starting material was PBMCs, obtained 5 days after the yellow fever booster vaccination. The source is a man under 40 who received the YFV17D yellow fever vaccine. Both conserved end residues are part of each CDR3. D genes are given only for firm matches. Some rows mark clone size as missing; the rest say once, few, many or name a class of expanded clone.

v_call	j_call	d_call	clone_size	cdr3_length	cdr3_nt	cdr3_aa
TRBV4-2	TRBJ2-5	-	many	15	TGTGCCAGCAGCCAAGGATTATTCTCGTTTGAGACCCAGTACTTC	CASSQGLFSFETQYF
TRBV6-5	TRBJ1-6	-	few	18	TGTGCCAGCAGTTACTCGGGGGATCGGCAGGGTCTCGCGTCACCCCTCCACTTT	CASSYSGDRQGLASPLHF
TRBV7-2	TRBJ2-7	TRBD2	many	14	TGTGCCAGCAGCTGGGGGGGACCCGGCTACGAGCAGTACTTC	CASSWGGPGYEQYF
TRBV20-1	TRBJ2-3	TRBD1	-	14	TGCAGTACAGGGGCGAGCCACCGCACAGATACGCAGTATTTT	CSTGASHRTDTQYF
TRBV6-2/TRBV6-3	TRBJ2-7	-	many	12	TGTGCCAGCAGTTACTACCGGGGCGAGCAGTACTTC	CASSYYRGEQYF
TRBV29-1	TRBJ2-5	TRBD2	many	14	TGCAGCGCACTGACTAGCGGGAGCGGTGGGACCCAGTACTTC	CSALTSGSGGTQYF
TRBV20-1	TRBJ2-1	-	-	14	TGCAGTGCTGTCCGGGACTCCTCCTACAATGAGCAGTTCTTC	CSAVRDSSYNEQFF
TRBV5-1	TRBJ2-2	-	-	12	TGCGCCAGCACAGGTGACCCCGGGGGGCTGTTTTTT	CASTGDPGGLFF
TRBV20-1	TRBJ2-1	TRBD2	many	15	TGCAGTGCTAAAAACCTAGCGGGAGGGCCTAATGAGCAGTTCTTC	CSAKNLAGGPNEQFF
TRBV2	TRBJ1-6	TRBD1	many	14	TGTGCCAGCAACCAGGGGGTTGGGATTTCACCCCTCCACTTT	CASNQGVGISPLHF